This T cell receptor (beta chain) was identified in a study of CD8 T cells in ankylosing spondylitis. Study-wide points: Reported data indicate significant enrichment of disease-linked clones within matched ankylosing spondylitis synovial fluid. Some of these motif variants have turned up before, in reports on reactive arthritis synovial fluid and blood.

TCRdb processed the 5' RACE reads anew with MiXCR; each CDR3 protein has one entry. The profile shows about 300,000 distinct CDR3 sequences, less than 25% of them singletons. In germline, CDR1 is SGDLS, CDR2 YYNGEE. V lost 3 bases to trimming and J lost 6 bases, with 10 bases between them. This CDR3 region has 13 residues. In this sample, this clonotype turned up a few times. Antigen specificity is unknown. The sample was blood, either unsorted or a sorted T cell fraction (not recorded which). The source of this sequence is a female donor with ankylosing spondylitis or in good health (not recorded which). The V call is TRBV9, the J call TRBJ2-4; TRBD1 might be the D (6 bases). The chain's CDR3 is CASSGVDRNIQYF. CDR3 coding DNA: TGTGCCAGCAGCGGGGTGGACAGAAACATTCAGTACTTC.